This entry concerns a single T cell receptor (beta chain). Its antigen is not known. This sample is part of a study of shared clonotypes between healthy human individuals. Study-wide findings and caveats: Owing to a small donor count, the genetic and exposure-history diversity represented was limited.

Sequencing was performed with immunoSEQ multiplex PCR; in TCRdb, only in-frame clones are kept and a portion is missing. Here the sample spans approximately 1,500,000 clones, approximately 98% being singletons. Specimen: naive CD4+ T cells sorted from blood. Noted subset: CD45RA+ positively selected. The source of this sequence is a man aged 25-45 years in good health.

The CDR3, as DNA: TGCAGCGCCTGGGACAGGGGTTCGTCCTACGAGCAGTACTTC. It translates to CSAWDRGSSYEQYF. This sequence joins TRBV29-1 and TRBJ2-7, with TRBD1 identical over 10 bases. The length of the CDR3 is 14 residues. V lost 7 bases to trimming and J lost 1 base; unmatched junction nucleotides: 7. The germline V gene has CDR1 SQVTM and CDR2 ANQGSEA.